The clone carrying this TCR beta chain was seen a single time. This sample is drawn from a study of blood T cell repertoires in COVID-19. At the level of the study: PBMCs, B-cell-depleted T cells, or T cells provided the cDNA or gDNA that made up the material.

Germline lookup yields CDR1 MNHEY and CDR2 SVGAGI. Losses at the gene ends were 7 bases for V and 7 bases for J; bases not matched to a gene: 6. The CDR3 is 13 amino acids. Some clones are missing from TCRdb's copy, which holds only in-frame ones; the method was immunoSEQ multiplex PCR. The sample records 350,000 to 400,000 clones, 90% to 95% being singletons. Clinical history as reported by participants underpinned cohort assignment. This TCR came from a woman in her thirties or forties who had been exposed to COVID-19. The V call is TRBV6-5, the J call TRBJ2-1, with TRBD1 matching 8 bases. The sequenced sample consisted of PBMCs or T cells enriched from blood (not recorded which). CDR3 sequence reads: CASNAGGLNEQFF. CDR3 bases: TGTGCCAGCAATGCAGGGGGCTTGAATGAGCAGTTCTTC.